This TCR beta chain was recovered during a study of memory CD4+ T cells and cytomegalovirus serostatus. Assay: immunoSEQ multiplex PCR; the TCRdb copy retains only in-frame clones and omits some. The table shows 46,000 or so clones, with roughly 73% occurring only once. Trimming left V 4 bases short and J 0 bases short, with 10 bases between. The CDR3 is made up of 15 amino acids. Germline V lookup: CDR1 SGHTA, CDR2 FQGTGA. The count of this clone is one. Single viable CD3+CD4+CD8-CD45RO+ cells were sorted as the memory CD4+ T cells. The specimen sequenced was memory CD4+ T cells from blood. J is TRBJ2-1 and V is TRBV7-3, with D possibly TRBD2 on 5 matching bases. The TCR comes from an adult in good health and CMV-seronegative. The CDR3 loop reads CASSSAASSYNEQFF. The CDR3 DNA reads as TGTGCCAGCAGCTCAGCGGCTAGCTCCTACAATGAGCAGTTCTTC.